These 28 T cell receptor beta chains came from one sample sequenced in a study of T cell responses to AZD1222 COVID-19 vaccine. TCRdb's copy holds only in-frame clones and misses some; the assay was immunoSEQ multiplex PCR. The sample lists about 260,000 clones; more than 80% were seen once. Sample: peripheral blood, taken on day 0 of AZD1222 vaccination. The receptors derive from an adult in good health.

DNA of the CDR3: TGTGCCAGCAGCTTGTGGGGAGCTTTCTTT. Amino acids: CASSLWGAFF. The V gene is TRBV7-2, the J gene TRBJ1-1; D remains unclear. The CDR3 contains 10 residues. V lost 3 bases to trimming and J lost 10 bases, with 6 bases between them. Germline-derived CDR1 and CDR2 are SGHTA and FQGNSA.

In its sample, this clone was seen once. The CDR3 DNA follows: TGTGCCAGCAGGAAACAGGGGACAGTGAACACCGGGGAGCTGTTTTTT. Its protein product is CASRKQGTVNTGELFF. V and J are TRBV7-8 and TRBJ2-2, with 7 bases lining up with TRBD1. The CDR3 extends over 16 amino acids. Trimming cost V 6 bases and J 1 base; bases outside gene matches: 8. Germline lookup yields CDR1 SGHVS and CDR2 FQNEAQ. Variable domain in full (rest from reference TRBV7-8 and TRBJ2-2): GAGVSQSPRYKVAKRGQDVALRCDPISGHVSLFWYQQALGQGPEFLTYFQNEAQLDKSGLPSDRFFAERPEGSVSTLKIQRTQQEDSAVYLCASRKQGTVNTGELFFGEGSRLTVL.

The chain recombines TRBV28 with TRBJ2-3, with 9 bases identical to TRBD2. CDR1 and CDR2 (germline): MDHEN, SYDVKM. V dropped 3 bases and J dropped 8; count of bases not matched to a gene: 9. This CDR3 is built from 15 residues. CDR3 amino acids: CASSFVAGVSGTQYF. The DNA for the CDR3 is TGTGCCAGCAGTTTCGTAGCGGGAGTTTCGGGTACGCAGTATTTT.

The J gene is TRBJ2-1, the V gene TRBV7-2, with TRBD2 as a possible D gene (6 bases). The germline V gene has CDR1 SGHTA and CDR2 FQGNSA. V was shortened by 4 bases and J by 5 bases, with 12 bases between the two germline ends. This CDR3 has 14 residues. The CDR3 coding sequence is TGTGCCAGCAGCTCTACCGGGAGCCACAATGAGCAGTTCTTC. Translated: CASSSTGSHNEQFF.

CDR3 in DNA: TGCAGTGCTAGTCAGGGCACCTATAATTCACCCCTCCACTTT. The encoded protein is CSASQGTYNSPLHF. The rearrangement links TRBV20-1 to TRBJ1-6, with D perhaps TRBD1 (5 bases). The CDR3 has 14 amino acids. Germline values: CDR1 DFQATT, CDR2 SNEGSKA (reference sequence). With 3 bases removed from V and 2 bases from J, the gap between germline ends came to 8 bases.

This clone was seen more than once but under ten times. V is TRBV12-5 and J is TRBJ1-1; D remains ambiguous. V was shortened by 5 bases and J by 10 bases, with 14 bases between the two germline ends. Germline lookup yields CDR1 LGHNT and CDR2 FRNRAP. CDR3 length: 12 amino acids. Here the CDR3 reads CASGPGALGAFF. The CDR3 DNA follows: TGTGCTAGTGGTCCCGGCGCTTTGGGAGCTTTCTTT.

The rearrangement uses TRBV18 and TRBJ1-1; D perhaps matches TRBD1 (5 bases). The CDR3 runs to 16 residues. V shed 0 bases and J shed 0 bases, with 11 bases lying between them. CDR1 KGHSH and CDR2 LQKENI come from the germline V gene. CDR3 sequence reads: CASSPPRTNMNTEAFF. The CDR3 bases are TGTGCCAGCTCACCACCCAGGACAAACATGAACACTGAAGCTTTCTTT.

The chain combines TRBV27 with TRBJ2-7, with 8 bases lining up with TRBD1. The CDR3 length is 15 residues. Germline V gene sequence: CDR1 MNHEY, CDR2 SMNVEV (reference sequence). V gave up 8 bases and J gave up 3 bases; unmatched junction bases: 12. CDR3 in DNA: TGTGCCAGCTGCATACGGACAGGGACTGGCTACGAGCAGTACTTC. This codes for CASCIRTGTGYEQYF.

The rearrangement links TRBV1 to TRBJ2-7; TRBD2, the D gene given by the table, was not confirmed from the DNA. TRBV1 represents a pseudogene. The CDR3 sequence is 14 residues long. This chain's CDR3 is CTSSRTSGAYEQYF. Here the CDR3 DNA reads TGCACCAGCAGCCGGACTAGCGGAGCCTACGAGCAGTACTTC.

The chain uses TRBV5-5 and TRBJ2-3; D may correspond to TRBD1 or TRBD2 (5 bases each). CDR3 size: 17 residues. V lost 5 bases to trimming and J lost 4 bases, with 23 bases between them. CDR1 and CDR2 (germline): SGHKS, YYEKEE (reference sequence). This CDR3 is CASSWDRKPLLADTQYF. The CDR3 coding sequence is TGTGCCAGCAGTTGGGACCGCAAGCCTCTATTGGCAGATACGCAGTATTTT.

The V and J genes are TRBV5-1 and TRBJ2-1; possibly TRBD2 for D (6 bases). The germline gives CDR1 SGHRS, CDR2 YFSETQ. The ends were cut back, 3 bases at V and 8 bases at J, with 12 bases in the middle. The CDR3 totals 13 residues. The CDR3 DNA follows: TGCGCCAGCAGCTCTGAATCGGGGGATGAGCAGTTCTTC. Protein: CASSSESGDEQFF.

This clone has just one count. The chain employs TRBV7-9 and TRBJ1-2; D ambiguous. V was trimmed by 3 bases and J by 4 bases, leaving 12 bases between them. The CDR3 sequence is 14 residues long. Germline CDR1 reads SEHNR; CDR2 reads FQNEAQ (reference sequence). The CDR3 nucleotides read TGTGCCAGCAGCTTGACTTCGGCGGGCTATGGCTACACCTTC. It translates to CASSLTSAGYGYTF.

The gene calls are TRBV27 and TRBJ1-2, with 7 bases matching TRBD1. The CDR3 covers 14 residues. Losses at the gene ends were 0 bases for V and 8 bases for J; bases not matched to a gene: 6. Looked up from germline, CDR1 is MNHEY and CDR2 is SMNVEV (reference sequence). The CDR3: CASSLSPGGTGYTF. The CDR3 nucleotides are TGTGCCAGCAGTTTATCTCCAGGGGGTACCGGCTACACCTTC.

Only one count was recorded for this clone. The V call is TRBV29-1, the J call TRBJ2-2; 13 bases fit TRBD2. Germline CDR1 is SQVTM and CDR2 is ANQGSEA. The J segment lost 5 bases and the V segment lost 6 bases, leaving 3 bases of the junction unmatched. CDR3 length: 14 amino acids. The CDR3 DNA follows: TGCAGCGTGACGGGACTAGCGGGGACCGGGGAGCTGTTTTTT. It encodes CSVTGLAGTGELFF.

J is TRBJ1-1 and V is TRBV28; 8 bases match TRBD1. Germline assignment: CDR1 MDHEN and CDR2 SYDVKM. This CDR3 spans 13 amino acids. V lost 3 bases and J lost 3; bases outside the gene matches: 0. CDR3 in amino acids: CASSLTGDTEAFF. The CDR3 bases are TGTGCCAGCAGTTTGACAGGGGACACTGAAGCTTTCTTT. The whole variable domain, remainder taken from reference TRBV28 and TRBJ1-1, is DVKVTQSSRYLVKRTGEKVFLECVQDMDHENMFWYRQDPGLGLRLIYFSYDVKMKEKGDIPEGYSVSREKKERFSLILESASTNQTSMYLCASSLTGDTEAFFGQGTRLTVV.

The chain uses TRBV5-4 and TRBJ2-7; D may be TRBD2 (7 bases). Trimming shortened V by 6 bases and J by 3 bases, and 13 bases separated the two germline ends. Germline V CDR1 and CDR2: SGHNT, YYREEE (reference sequence). This CDR3 region has 13 residues. CDR3 sequence: CASKTGGGYEQYF. The CDR3 nucleotides are TGTGCCAGCAAAACGGGGGGCGGCTACGAGCAGTACTTC.

This clone was recorded once. This chain uses TRBV28 with TRBJ2-2; D uncertain. Trimming removed 5 bases from V and 2 bases from J, with 6 bases in between. The germline gives CDR1 MDHEN, CDR2 SYDVKM. The CDR3 is made up of 13 amino acids. CDR3 DNA: TGTGCCAGCAGTACCCTAAACACCGGGGAGCTGTTTTTT. This gives the protein CASSTLNTGELFF.

V gene TRBV12-3 or TRBV12-4 combines with J gene TRBJ1-5; D is possibly TRBD1 (5 bases). V was clipped by 0 bases and J by 10 bases, with 7 bases between them. This CDR3 spans 12 amino acids. CDR3 in DNA: TGTGCCAGCAGTTTAGCGGGGGGTCCCCAGCATTTT. Translated, it gives CASSLAGGPQHF.

The chain couples TRBV5-1 to TRBJ1-4; no clear D gene. Trimming cost V 4 bases and J 8 bases, with 12 bases left between them. CDR1 is SGHRS, CDR2 YFSETQ, per germline. This CDR3 is 13 amino acids long. The DNA of the CDR3 is TGCGCCAGCAGCGTCCGACTGGGGGAAAAACTGTTTTTT. It is translated as CASSVRLGEKLFF.

The chain uses TRBV28 and TRBJ2-1; perhaps TRBD2 as D (5 bases). Germline-derived CDR1 and CDR2 are MDHEN and SYDVKM. The CDR3 length is 17 residues. Trimming left V 6 bases short and J 4 bases short, with 22 bases between. The CDR3 reads CASSSARVAWKYNEQFF. Written as DNA, the CDR3 is TGTGCCAGCAGCTCTGCTCGGGTAGCGTGGAAATACAATGAGCAGTTCTTC.

The chain employs TRBV5-1 and TRBJ2-2, with D uncertain. V was cut by 0 bases and J by 3 bases, with 6 bases left in between. The germline CDR1 and CDR2 sequences are SGHRS and YFSETQ. This CDR3 is built from 14 residues. CDR3 bases: TGCGCCAGCAGCTTGGGCAGTGACACCGGGGAGCTGTTTTTT. This encodes CASSLGSDTGELFF.

The rearrangement uses TRBV6-6 and TRBJ2-7; TRBD2 is a possible D gene (5 bases). Trimming shortened V by 3 bases and J by 6 bases, and 18 bases separated the two germline ends. This CDR3 has 15 residues. Germline values: CDR1 MNHNY, CDR2 SVGAGI (reference sequence). For the CDR3, the DNA is TGTGCCAGCAGTTATGGAATCTGGCTAGCAGCCGAGCAGTACTTC. It yields the protein CASSYGIWLAAEQYF.

The V and J genes are TRBV4-1 and TRBJ2-2, with D perhaps assigned TRBD1 or TRBD2 (7 bases each). Germline CDR1 is MGHRA and CDR2 is YSYEKL. The germline V and J ends were trimmed by 1 base and 3 bases, with 12 bases remaining between them. This CDR3 comprises 16 residues. As DNA, the CDR3 is TGCGCCAGCAGCCAAGGGGCAGGGGGGGACACCGGGGAGCTGTTTTTT. Translating it yields CASSQGAGGDTGELFF.

The genes are TRBV6-2 or TRBV6-3 and TRBJ2-7; D unresolved. The V and J ends lost 4 bases and 0 bases respectively, with 13 bases between them. CDR1 is MNHEY and CDR2 is SVGEGT in the germline V gene. This CDR3 is 15 amino acids long. The CDR3 is CASSSRSLSSYEQYF. CDR3 nucleotides: TGTGCCAGCAGTTCGAGGAGTCTAAGCTCCTACGAGCAGTACTTC.

This rearrangement joins TRBV6-2 or TRBV6-3 to TRBJ2-5, with 9 bases that match TRBD2. This CDR3 region has 17 residues. The V and J ends lost 4 bases and 6 bases, in that order; junction bases with no gene match: 15. In germline, CDR1 is MNHEY, CDR2 SVGEGT. CDR3 sequence reads: CASSSRRGAGGPQTQYF. In DNA, the CDR3 is TGTGCCAGCAGTTCGAGACGGGGGGCGGGAGGGCCGCAGACCCAGTACTTC.

This clone was detected once. This chain joins TRBV20-1 and TRBJ1-2; D gene ambiguous. Trimming took 3 bases from V and 3 from J, leaving 5 bases between them. This CDR3 contains 11 residues. Germline-derived CDR1 and CDR2 are DFQATT and SNEGSKA (reference sequence). CDR3 DNA sequence: TGCAGTGCTAGGAGGGACTATGGCTACACCTTC. It translates to CSARRDYGYTF.

V gene TRBV7-3 combines with J gene TRBJ2-2; D not resolved. CDR1 and CDR2 from the germline V gene are SGHTA and FQGTGA. Between the trimmed V and J ends, which lost 4 bases and 5 bases, there was a span of 5 bases. CDR3 size: 12 residues. CDR3 sequence (DNA): TGTGCCAGCAGCTATAGGACCGGGGAGCTGTTTTTT. Translation gives CASSYRTGELFF.

This clone was seen repeatedly, ten times or more. CDR3 sequence (DNA): TGTGCCAGCAGCTTAAGGGGGGGATTGAACACTGAAGCTTTCTTT. It specifies CASSLRGGLNTEAFF. The chain recombines TRBV7-8 with TRBJ1-1, with D possibly TRBD1 on 6 matching bases. Between the trimmed V and J ends, which lost 2 bases and 0 bases, there was a span of 10 bases. This CDR3 comprises 15 residues. Germline values: CDR1 SGHVS, CDR2 FQNEAQ.